Presented here are 17 T cell receptor beta chains from one specimen sequenced in a study of blood T cell repertoires in COVID-19. Data came from immunoSEQ multiplex PCR; TCRdb stores just in-frame clones and leaves some out. This sample yields 300,000 or so clones, of which around nine tenths are seen a single time; around 2.6% belongs to the top ten. The sample consisted of PBMCs or T cells enriched from blood (not recorded which). Receptors were obtained from a man in his sixties who had recovered from COVID-19.

The chain uses TRBV6-2 or TRBV6-3 and TRBJ1-2; maybe TRBD1 (6 bases). The germline V gene has CDR1 MNHEY and CDR2 SVGEGT. The ends were cut back, 0 bases at V and 7 bases at J, with 18 bases in the middle. This CDR3 has 16 amino acids. The CDR3 loop reads CASSYSTTGPLGGYTF. The CDR3 DNA reads TGTGCCAGCAGTTACTCAACCACAGGGCCGTTGGGTGGCTACACCTTC.

V gene TRBV6-5 combines with J gene TRBJ1-3; no clear D gene. This CDR3 has 14 residues. V dropped 5 bases and J dropped 0 bases, with 8 bases sitting between them. CDR1 and CDR2 from the germline V gene are MNHEY and SVGAGI. The CDR3 spells CASSSGVSGNTIYF. In nucleotides, the CDR3 is TGTGCCAGCAGTAGCGGGGTCTCTGGAAACACCATATATTTT.

V gene TRBV2 combines with J gene TRBJ2-5; 10 positions agree with TRBD2. The V gene end was trimmed by 4 bases and the J gene end by 5 bases; junction bases not matched to a gene: 7. The CDR3 contains 15 residues. Germline CDR1 reads SNHLY; CDR2 reads FYNNEI. The DNA for the CDR3 is TGTGCCAGCAGTGGTAGCGGGGGGTTGAGCGAGACCCAGTACTTC. Its protein product is CASSGSGGLSETQYF.

The genes are TRBV4-2 and TRBJ2-7; perhaps TRBD2 as D (6 bases). Germline values: CDR1 LGHNA, CDR2 YNFKEQ. Trimming stripped 0 bases from V and 4 bases from J, with 10 bases between. CDR3 length equals 14 residues. CDR3 DNA: TGTGCCAGCAGCCAAGACCTGGGGGGATACGAGCAGTACTTC. This gives the protein CASSQDLGGYEQYF.

This sequence joins TRBV6-5 and TRBJ1-3, with D possibly TRBD1 on 6 matching bases. The CDR3 is 15 residues long. In germline, CDR1 is MNHEY, CDR2 SVGAGI. The ends were cut back, 5 bases at V and 0 bases at J, with 11 bases in the middle. Written as DNA, the CDR3 is TGTGCCAGCAGTCCCGACAGGTTCTCTGGAAACACCATATATTTT. As protein: CASSPDRFSGNTIYF.

This chain joins TRBV7-9 and TRBJ2-5, with D possibly matching TRBD1 (5 bases). Germline CDR1 reads SEHNR; CDR2 reads FQNEAQ (reference sequence). V lost 3 bases to trimming and J lost 1 base, with 15 bases between them. The CDR3 is 16 amino acids. CDR3: CASSLGQGQVQETQYF. CDR3 sequence (DNA): TGTGCCAGCAGCTTGGGGCAGGGTCAGGTCCAAGAGACCCAGTACTTC.

This chain uses TRBV4-3 with TRBJ1-2; unclear D gene. Germline-derived CDR1 and CDR2 are LGHNA and YSLEER. The CDR3 spans 13 residues. The ends were cut back, 1 base at V and 5 bases at J, with 8 bases in the middle. Here the CDR3 DNA reads TGCGCCAGCAGCCAAGTTGCGGAGTATGGCTACACCTTC. Encoded protein: CASSQVAEYGYTF.

The gene calls are TRBV5-5 and TRBJ2-4; 7 bases map to TRBD1. Trimming cost V 4 bases and J 0 bases; bases outside gene matches: 7. The CDR3 runs 16 residues. Germline CDR1 SGHKS, CDR2 YYEKEE (reference sequence). The chain's CDR3 is CASSIGQDLAKNIQYF. The CDR3 region has the DNA TGTGCCAGCAGCATAGGACAGGATCTAGCCAAAAACATTCAGTACTTC. Together with reference TRBV5-5 and TRBJ2-4, the CDR3 gives the full variable domain: DAGVTQSPTHLIKTRGQQVTLRCSPISGHKSVSWYQQVLGQGPQFIFQYYEKEERGRGNFPDRFSARQFPNYSSELNVNALLLGDSALYLCASSIGQDLAKNIQYFGAGTRLSVL.

The chain recombines TRBV11-3 with TRBJ1-1; a weak D match, TRBD1 (5 bases). The CDR3 has 15 residues. V gave up 5 bases and J gave up 3 bases, with 16 bases separating them. CDR1 SGHNT and CDR2 YENEEA come from the germline V gene. The chain's CDR3 is CASSGGALGDTEAFF. In DNA, the CDR3 is TGTGCCAGCAGCGGCGGGGCTCTGGGGGACACTGAAGCTTTCTTT. Variable domain in full (rest from reference TRBV11-3 and TRBJ1-1): EAGVVQSPRYKIIEKKQPVAFWCNPISGHNTLYWYLQNLGQGPELLIRYENEEAVDDSQLPKDRFSAERLKGVDSTLKIQPAELGDSAVYLCASSGGALGDTEAFFGQGTRLTVV.

This chain connects TRBV19 to TRBJ1-2; no definite D call. The CDR3 runs 16 residues. Trimming removed 3 bases from V and 0 bases from J, with 14 bases in between. Germline V gene data show CDR1 as LNHDA and CDR2 as SQIVND (reference sequence). The CDR3 nucleotides read TGTGCCAGTAGTATTGGTGGTGCAAGCGCTAACTATGGCTACACCTTC. Protein product: CASSIGGASANYGYTF.

The J gene is TRBJ1-1, the V gene TRBV18, with 8 bases identical to TRBD1. The CDR3 totals 12 residues. From germline, CDR1 is KGHSH and CDR2 LQKENI. The trim removed 3 bases at V and 8 bases at J, leaving 2 bases unmatched. CDR3 in amino acids: CASSPRQGEAFF. The CDR3 DNA reads as TGTGCCAGCTCACCTAGACAGGGGGAAGCTTTCTTT. The whole variable domain, remainder taken from reference TRBV18 and TRBJ1-1, is NAGVMQNPRHLVRRRGQEARLRCSPMKGHSHVYWYRQLPEEGLKFMVYLQKENIIDESGMPKERFSAEFPKEGPSILRIQQVVRGDSAAYFCASSPRQGEAFFGQGTRLTVV.

J is TRBJ1-1 and V is TRBV30; possibly TRBD1 for D (6 bases). Trimming left V 4 bases short and J 10 bases short, with 22 bases between. Germline V gene data show CDR1 as GTSNPN and CDR2 as SVGIG (reference sequence). There are 14 residues in the CDR3. The CDR3 region is CAWIDRTRDRGAFF. CDR3 nucleotide sequence: TGTGCCTGGATAGACAGGACAAGGGACCGGGGAGCTTTCTTT.

The chain uses TRBV18 and TRBJ2-7, with 8 bases identical to TRBD2. Germline CDR1 is KGHSH and CDR2 is LQKENI. Trimming took 1 base from V and 1 from J; bases not matched to a gene: 9. CDR3 length: 17 amino acids. The DNA for the CDR3 is TGTGCCAGCTCACCACGTCGGACTAGCAGCGCGTCCTACGAGCAGTACTTC. It translates to CASSPRRTSSASYEQYF.

The V and J genes are TRBV12-3 or TRBV12-4 and TRBJ1-5; no clear D gene. The germline V and J ends were trimmed by 6 bases and 6 bases, with 12 bases remaining between them. This CDR3 region has 13 residues. CDR3 loop: CASSPSWSQPQHF. CDR3 nucleotides: TGTGCCAGCAGCCCAAGTTGGAGTCAGCCCCAGCATTTT.

About this clone itself: The sample has other DNA sequences that encode this CDR3 too. The V call is TRBV9, the J call TRBJ2-1; TRBD2 might be the D (6 bases). CDR1 and CDR2 (germline): SGDLS, YYNGEE. The ends were cut back, 0 bases at V and 4 bases at J, with 11 bases in the middle. The CDR3 contains 15 residues. The CDR3 here is CASSVDGGVYNEQFF. CDR3 coding DNA: TGTGCCAGCAGCGTAGACGGGGGAGTGTACAATGAGCAGTTCTTC.

The chain links TRBV19 to TRBJ2-5, with D perhaps matching TRBD2 (5 bases). The CDR3 runs 15 residues. The V and J ends lost 3 bases and 2 bases respectively, with 13 bases between them. Germline V gene data show CDR1 as LNHDA and CDR2 as SQIVND (reference sequence). CDR3 protein: CASSMVTAGQETQYF. CDR3 in DNA: TGTGCCAGTAGTATGGTAACCGCGGGTCAAGAGACCCAGTACTTC.

As for this clone: A much larger clone lies a single base off, so this may be a read error. This sequence joins TRBV19 and TRBJ1-3; D remains ambiguous. Trimming removed 7 bases from V and 0 bases from J, with 4 bases in between. This CDR3 region has 12 residues. The germline gives CDR1 LNHDA, CDR2 SQIVND (reference sequence). The CDR3 reads CASINSGNTIYF. Here the CDR3 DNA reads TGTGCCAGTATCAACTCTGGAAACACCATATATTTT.